This is a list of T cell receptor beta chains from one sample in a study of Tregs in tolerant kidney transplant recipients. Profiled with immunoSEQ multiplex PCR; TCRdb holds only in-frame clones, not every one. In the table there are around 86,000 clones, 75% to 95% of which are singletons. The sequencing used CD4+ T cells from blood (PBMCs), collected 24 months after the transplant. All receptors come from a human patient who received a combined kidney and bone marrow transplant. Some of the T cells might come from the graft donor. Both conserved end residues are part of each CDR3. The order of the fields is CDR3 protein, CDR3 DNA, D gene, V gene, J gene, CDR3 length, clone size. A D gene is named only where the DNA matches it firmly. Clone size is stated in some rows and not others, as once, few, many or a class when expanded.

cdr3_aa: CASSVLAGASGELFF
cdr3_nt: TGTGCCAGCAGCGTACTAGCGGGGGCTTCCGGGGAGCTGTTTTTT
d_call: TRBD2
v_call: TRBV9
j_call: TRBJ2-2
cdr3_length: 15
clone_size: .

cdr3_aa: CASSLGVGSRNQPQHF
cdr3_nt: TGTGCCAGCAGCTTAGGGGTGGGCAGTCGGAATCAGCCCCAGCATTTT
d_call: .
v_call: TRBV7-9
j_call: TRBJ1-5
cdr3_length: 16
clone_size: .

cdr3_aa: CASSLGRLGVGSYEQYF
cdr3_nt: TGTGCCAGCAGCTTAGGACGGCTAGGGGTAGGGTCCTACGAGCAGTACTTC
d_call: .
v_call: TRBV7-9
j_call: TRBJ2-7
cdr3_length: 17
clone_size: .

cdr3_aa: CASSPDRGLGLETQYF
cdr3_nt: TGCGCCAGCAGCCCGGACAGGGGGTTGGGGTTGGAGACCCAGTACTTC
d_call: TRBD1
v_call: TRBV4-1
j_call: TRBJ2-5
cdr3_length: 16
clone_size: .

cdr3_aa: CASSQSRDREKLFF
cdr3_nt: TGCGCCAGCAGCCAGAGCAGGGATCGGGAAAAACTGTTTTTT
d_call: .
v_call: TRBV4-3
j_call: TRBJ1-4
cdr3_length: 14
clone_size: once

cdr3_aa: CASSLGGIGTGYLGTEAFF
cdr3_nt: TGTGCCAGCAGTTTGGGGGGGATAGGGACAGGGTATTTAGGGACTGAAGCTTTCTTT
d_call: TRBD1
v_call: TRBV27
j_call: TRBJ1-1
cdr3_length: 19
clone_size: .

cdr3_aa: CASSPQGTSDTQYF
cdr3_nt: TGTGCCAGCAGCCCCCAGGGGACATCCGATACGCAGTATTTT
d_call: .
v_call: TRBV6-4
j_call: TRBJ2-3
cdr3_length: 14
clone_size: once

cdr3_aa: CATSTSYGYTF
cdr3_nt: TGTGCCACGTCGACATCCTATGGCTACACCTTC
d_call: .
v_call: TRBV10-3
j_call: TRBJ1-2
cdr3_length: 11
clone_size: few

cdr3_aa: CASSSTEGAGYTF
cdr3_nt: TGTGCCAGCAGTTCTACCGAAGGGGCGGGCTACACCTTC
d_call: .
v_call: TRBV9
j_call: TRBJ1-2
cdr3_length: 13
clone_size: .

cdr3_aa: CASSQTGASEQFF
cdr3_nt: TGTGCCAGCAGCCAGACAGGGGCGAGTGAGCAGTTCTTC
d_call: TRBD1
v_call: TRBV7-3
j_call: TRBJ2-1
cdr3_length: 13
clone_size: few

cdr3_aa: CASSPSLAGVSYEQYF
cdr3_nt: TGTGCCAGCAGCCCCTCCCTAGCGGGGGTATCCTACGAGCAGTACTTC
d_call: TRBD2
v_call: TRBV7-6
j_call: TRBJ2-7
cdr3_length: 16
clone_size: .

cdr3_aa: CASSLGANLNTEAFF
cdr3_nt: TGTGCCAGCAGCTTGGGGGCTAACCTGAACACTGAAGCTTTCTTT
d_call: .
v_call: TRBV5-6
j_call: TRBJ1-1
cdr3_length: 15
clone_size: once

cdr3_aa: CASSQGQGGYNEQFF
cdr3_nt: TGTGCCAGCAGCCAGGGACAGGGGGGCTACAATGAGCAGTTCTTC
d_call: TRBD1
v_call: TRBV6-4
j_call: TRBJ2-1
cdr3_length: 15
clone_size: .

cdr3_aa: CASSTGGVRSYEQYF
cdr3_nt: TGTGCCAGCAGCACCGGGGGGGTAAGGTCCTACGAGCAGTACTTC
d_call: TRBD2
v_call: TRBV5-6
j_call: TRBJ2-7
cdr3_length: 15
clone_size: .

cdr3_aa: CASSMRLAGSYEQYF
cdr3_nt: TGTGCCAGCAGCATGAGACTAGCGGGATCCTACGAGCAGTACTTC
d_call: TRBD2
v_call: TRBV7-2
j_call: TRBJ2-7
cdr3_length: 15
clone_size: .

cdr3_aa: CAWRVGGSYNEQFF
cdr3_nt: TGTGCCTGGAGGGTCGGAGGGTCCTACAATGAGCAGTTCTTC
d_call: .
v_call: TRBV30
j_call: TRBJ2-1
cdr3_length: 14
clone_size: .

cdr3_aa: CASSGDTNNSPLHF
cdr3_nt: TGTGCCAGTAGCGGTGACACCAATAATTCCCCCCTCCACTTT
d_call: .
v_call: TRBV19
j_call: TRBJ1-6
cdr3_length: 14
clone_size: .

cdr3_aa: CASSQDPGRGPSEAFF
cdr3_nt: TGCGCCAGCAGCCAAGATCCTGGCAGGGGGCCGTCTGAAGCTTTCTTT
d_call: TRBD1
v_call: TRBV4-1
j_call: TRBJ1-1
cdr3_length: 16
clone_size: .

cdr3_aa: CASSSRRDTIVWFF
cdr3_nt: TGTGCCAGCAGCTCGAGACGGGACACCATTGTTTGGTTCTTC
d_call: .
v_call: TRBV5-4
j_call: TRBJ2-1
cdr3_length: 14
clone_size: .

cdr3_aa: CASSQDLAGGMGEQYF
cdr3_nt: TGTGCCAGCAGCCAAGATTTGGCGGGAGGGATGGGGGAGCAGTACTTC
d_call: TRBD2
v_call: TRBV4-2
j_call: TRBJ2-7
cdr3_length: 16
clone_size: .

cdr3_aa: CASSDRVSTDTQYF
cdr3_nt: TGTGCCAGCAGTGATCGGGTTTCAACAGATACGCAGTATTTT
d_call: .
v_call: TRBV6-1
j_call: TRBJ2-3
cdr3_length: 14
clone_size: .

cdr3_aa: CASGLAGGRGNEQFF
cdr3_nt: TGTGCCAGCGGGCTAGCGGGGGGGCGAGGAAATGAGCAGTTCTTC
d_call: TRBD2
v_call: TRBV6-5
j_call: TRBJ2-1
cdr3_length: 15
clone_size: .

cdr3_aa: CASSSSRTSWAQYF
cdr3_nt: TGTGCCAGCAGCTCTAGCCGGACTAGTTGGGCGCAGTATTTT
d_call: TRBD2
v_call: TRBV11-2
j_call: TRBJ2-3
cdr3_length: 14
clone_size: .

cdr3_aa: CASTRRLAGSSYEQYF
cdr3_nt: TGTGCCAGCACCCGTAGACTAGCGGGGAGCTCCTACGAGCAGTACTTC
d_call: TRBD2
v_call: TRBV5-6
j_call: TRBJ2-7
cdr3_length: 16
clone_size: .

cdr3_aa: CASSQIGRLSYEQYF
cdr3_nt: TGTGCCAGCAGCCAAATTGGGAGACTCTCCTACGAGCAGTACTTC
d_call: .
v_call: TRBV16
j_call: TRBJ2-7
cdr3_length: 15
clone_size: .

cdr3_aa: CASSLIGGSNRTSGSSLRHEQYF
cdr3_nt: TGCGCCAGCAGCTTAATTGGAGGTTCCAACCGGACTAGCGGGAGTTCCCTAAGGCACGAGCAGTACTTC
d_call: TRBD2
v_call: TRBV5-1
j_call: TRBJ2-7
cdr3_length: 23
clone_size: .

cdr3_aa: CASRQGGAAFF
cdr3_nt: TGTGCCAGCAGGCAGGGTGGGGCGGCTTTCTTT
d_call: .
v_call: TRBV5-4
j_call: TRBJ1-1
cdr3_length: 11
clone_size: .

cdr3_aa: CASSWTGGETQYF
cdr3_nt: TGTGCCAGCAGCTGGACAGGGGGGGAGACCCAGTACTTC
d_call: TRBD1
v_call: TRBV7-7
j_call: TRBJ2-5
cdr3_length: 13
clone_size: .

cdr3_aa: CASTRGGWTEAFF
cdr3_nt: TGTGCCAGCACTAGGGGGGGCTGGACTGAAGCTTTCTTT
d_call: .
v_call: TRBV19
j_call: TRBJ1-1
cdr3_length: 13
clone_size: .

cdr3_aa: CASSGDPKNTEAFF
cdr3_nt: TGCGCCAGCTCAGGGGATCCGAAAAACACTGAAGCTTTCTTT
d_call: .
v_call: TRBV5-1
j_call: TRBJ1-1
cdr3_length: 14
clone_size: once

cdr3_aa: CAARDRVVTDTQYF
cdr3_nt: TGTGCCGCACGGGACAGGGTGGTCACAGATACGCAGTATTTT
d_call: TRBD1
v_call: TRBV6-1
j_call: TRBJ2-3
cdr3_length: 14
clone_size: .

cdr3_aa: CASSPHTYTGELFF
cdr3_nt: TGTGCCAGCAGCCCCCACACCTACACCGGGGAGCTGTTTTTT
d_call: .
v_call: TRBV11-3
j_call: TRBJ2-2
cdr3_length: 14
clone_size: .

cdr3_aa: CASSAGDRVREQYF
cdr3_nt: TGCGCCAGCAGCGCAGGGGACAGGGTACGGGAGCAGTACTTC
d_call: TRBD1
v_call: TRBV5-1
j_call: TRBJ2-7
cdr3_length: 14
clone_size: .

cdr3_aa: CASREVDRFSHEQYF
cdr3_nt: TGCGCCAGCAGGGAGGTAGACAGGTTTTCTCACGAGCAGTACTTC
d_call: .
v_call: TRBV5-1
j_call: TRBJ2-7
cdr3_length: 15
clone_size: .

cdr3_aa: CASSFRDSTYNEQFF
cdr3_nt: TGTGCCAGCAGCTTCCGGGACAGTACTTACAATGAGCAGTTCTTC
d_call: TRBD1
v_call: TRBV7-9
j_call: TRBJ2-1
cdr3_length: 15
clone_size: .

cdr3_aa: CASSERGISYEQYF
cdr3_nt: TGTGCCAGCAGTGAGCGGGGGATCTCCTACGAGCAGTACTTC
d_call: TRBD2
v_call: TRBV4-2
j_call: TRBJ2-7
cdr3_length: 14
clone_size: .

cdr3_aa: CASSDRGSTGELFF
cdr3_nt: TGTGCCAGCAGTGACAGGGGGAGCACCGGGGAGCTGTTTTTT
d_call: TRBD1
v_call: TRBV2
j_call: TRBJ2-2
cdr3_length: 14
clone_size: .

cdr3_aa: CASSQFRQGHSPLHF
cdr3_nt: TGCGCCAGCAGTCAATTTAGGCAGGGTCATTCACCCCTCCACTTT
d_call: .
v_call: TRBV23-1
j_call: TRBJ1-6
cdr3_length: 15
clone_size: .

cdr3_aa: CASSVGTGSSYEQYF
cdr3_nt: TGTGCCAGCAGCGTCGGGACAGGGTCATCCTACGAGCAGTACTTC
d_call: TRBD1
v_call: TRBV11-2
j_call: TRBJ2-7
cdr3_length: 15
clone_size: .

cdr3_aa: CASSQGDSGGYTEAFF
cdr3_nt: TGCGCCAGCAGCCAAGGGGACAGTGGAGGATACACTGAAGCTTTCTTT
d_call: TRBD1
v_call: TRBV4-3
j_call: TRBJ1-1
cdr3_length: 16
clone_size: .

cdr3_aa: CASIPDGRTGYNEKLFF
cdr3_nt: TGTGCCAGCATCCCCGATGGACGGACAGGGTATAATGAAAAACTGTTTTTT
d_call: TRBD1
v_call: TRBV2
j_call: TRBJ1-4
cdr3_length: 17
clone_size: .

cdr3_aa: CATSGLSDISYNEQFF
cdr3_nt: TGTGCCACCAGCGGCCTGAGCGATATTTCCTACAATGAGCAGTTCTTC
d_call: .
v_call: TRBV15
j_call: TRBJ2-1
cdr3_length: 16
clone_size: .